These T cell receptor beta chains were read from a single sample in a study of blood T cell repertoires in COVID-19. Produced via immunoSEQ multiplex PCR; TCRdb's table is partial and in-frame only. The sample consists of approximately 270,000 clones, approximately 91% of them appearing once. Material: peripheral blood. Every receptor here comes from a man aged 50-60 years with acute or convalescent COVID-19. Both conserved end residues are part of each CDR3. A D gene is named only where the DNA matches it firmly. A clone size is listed for some rows: how often the clone was seen (once, few, many), or a class if it is expanded.

J,D,length,V,size,CDR3,DNA
TRBJ2-2,TRBD1,16,TRBV4-1,.,CASSREDRGNTGELFF,TGCGCCAGCAGCCGGGAGGACAGGGGGAACACCGGGGAGCTGTTTTTT
TRBJ2-3,.,13,TRBV4-1,.,CASSPQDTDTQYF,TGCGCCAGCAGCCCCCAGGACACAGATACGCAGTATTTT
TRBJ2-7,.,13,TRBV9,.,CASSVGGSYEQYF,TGTGCCAGCAGCGTGGGGGGTTCCTACGAGCAGTACTTC
TRBJ1-4,TRBD1,14,TRBV30,.,CAWSLTGNNEKLFF,TGTGCCTGGAGCTTGACAGGGAATAATGAAAAACTGTTTTTT
TRBJ1-1,.,14,TRBV5-1,.,CASSPATEFTEAFF,TGCGCCAGCAGCCCGGCGACTGAATTCACTGAAGCTTTCTTT
TRBJ1-5,.,15,TRBV5-4,.,CASSSGGTSNQPQHF,TGTGCCAGCAGCTCGGGGGGCACGAGCAATCAGCCCCAGCATTTT
TRBJ1-2,TRBD1,16,TRBV30,few,CAWSGRQGGYLKGYTF,TGTGCCTGGAGTGGCCGACAGGGGGGTTATCTAAAGGGCTACACCTTC
TRBJ2-6,.,14,TRBV9,.,CASSAGAGANVLTF,TGTGCCAGCAGCGCAGGGGCTGGGGCCAACGTCCTGACTTTC
TRBJ1-2,.,14,TRBV5-5,once,CASSQAGTYYGYTF,TGTGCCAGCAGCCAAGCCGGGACATACTATGGCTACACCTTC
TRBJ2-2,.,14,TRBV7-9,.,CASSLSRGTGELFF,TGTGCCAGCAGCTTATCCCGGGGGACCGGGGAGCTGTTTTTT
TRBJ1-2,TRBD1,13,TRBV18,.,CASSLTRDSYYTF,TGTGCCAGCTCACTAACAAGGGACAGTTACTACACCTTC
TRBJ2-7,TRBD1,15,TRBV9,.,CASSALGQGLDEQYF,TGTGCCAGCAGCGCCCTGGGACAGGGGTTAGACGAGCAGTACTTC
TRBJ1-1,TRBD1,14,TRBV9,.,CASSVAYRGTEAFF,TGTGCCAGCAGCGTGGCTTACAGGGGCACTGAAGCTTTCTTT